The next 23 T cell receptor beta chains were all read from a single sample in a study of OX40 agonist ivuxolimab in advanced cancers. Clones were read by immunoSEQ multiplex PCR, and TCRdb kept only the in-frame ones, dropping some. The sample consists of under 85,000 clones, 90% to 95% of them appearing once. The material sequenced was CD4+ or CD8+ T cells sorted from blood, taken in a trial of the OX40 agonist ivuxolimab. Every receptor here comes from an adult with an advanced solid tumor such as melanoma, head and neck, liver or kidney cancer.

The chain joins TRBV7-9 to TRBJ2-7, with a possible D match to TRBD1 (6 bases). The germline V gene has CDR1 SEHNR and CDR2 FQNEAQ (reference sequence). There are 18 residues in the CDR3. Trimming left V 5 bases short and J 2 bases short, with 25 bases between. The CDR3 loop reads CASSPTQPADRRAYEQYF. Written as DNA, the CDR3 is TGTGCCAGCAGCCCCACCCAACCTGCTGACAGGCGAGCCTACGAGCAGTACTTC.

The V call is TRBV7-2, the J call TRBJ2-7, with TRBD2 matching 12 bases. CDR3 length: 16 amino acids. Germline V gene sequence: CDR1 SGHTA, CDR2 FQGNSA. The V gene end was trimmed by 5 bases and the J gene end by 2 bases; junction bases not matched to a gene: 7. CDR3 in amino acids: CASSPLAGGTTYEQYF. CDR3 coding DNA: TGTGCCAGCAGCCCCCTAGCGGGGGGGACTACCTACGAGCAGTACTTC.

The chain carries TRBV4-3 and TRBJ2-2, with D uncertain. The CDR3 is made up of 12 amino acids. Germline-derived CDR1 and CDR2 are LGHNA and YSLEER. V was pared by 3 bases and J by 7 bases, with 6 bases between. The CDR3 DNA is TGCGCCAGCAGCCACGAACGCGGGGAGCTGTTTTTT. Its translation: CASSHERGELFF.

The gene calls are TRBV11-2 and TRBJ2-1; D perhaps matches TRBD1 (5 bases). The germline V and J ends were trimmed by 1 base and 0 bases, with 10 bases remaining between them. The CDR3 runs to 16 residues. Germline V gene lookup returns CDR1 SGHAT and CDR2 FQNNGV. The CDR3: CASSLVARASYNEQFF. Here the CDR3 DNA reads TGTGCCAGCAGCTTAGTGGCCAGGGCCTCCTACAATGAGCAGTTCTTC.

In this sample, this clone turned up once. This chain joins TRBV9 and TRBJ2-7; D is perhaps TRBD1 (6 bases). The CDR3 sequence is 15 residues long. CDR1 SGDLS and CDR2 YYNGEE come from the germline V gene. V shed 0 bases and J shed 0 bases, with 10 bases lying between them. The chain's CDR3 is CASSVEQGISYEQYF. As DNA, the CDR3 is TGTGCCAGCAGCGTAGAACAGGGCATCTCCTACGAGCAGTACTTC.

The V gene is TRBV19, the J gene TRBJ2-7; 7 nucleotides line up with TRBD2. CDR1 is LNHDA, CDR2 SQIVND, per germline (reference sequence). V trimming: 3 bases; J trimming: 1 base; junction bases outside the gene matches: 6. The CDR3 is 15 amino acids. The CDR3 loop reads CASSIRASGSYEQYF. CDR3 coding DNA: TGTGCCAGTAGTATTCGGGCTAGCGGATCCTACGAGCAGTACTTC.

V and J are TRBV28 and TRBJ2-7; D may be TRBD2 (5 bases). Deletions cut 5 bases from V and 1 base from J, with 15 bases between. Germline CDR1 MDHEN, CDR2 SYDVKM. This CDR3 has 15 residues. The CDR3 is CASSGGENGSYEQYF. The CDR3 DNA sequence: TGTGCCAGCAGTGGAGGTGAGAACGGGTCCTACGAGCAGTACTTC.

The rearrangement links TRBV28 to TRBJ2-5, with TRBD1 matching over 7 bases. The J call is doubtful: the DNA matches TRBJ2-7 better. This CDR3 has 19 amino acids. The germline V gene encodes CDR1 MDHEN and CDR2 SYDVKM. CDR3 nucleotides: TGTGCCAGCAGTTTCGTATCCAGTATAACAGGGGCGAGGGAGAACGAGCAGTACTTC. Amino acid sequence: CASSFVSSITGARENEQYF.

Comment on this clone: This sample includes further DNA sequences coding for the same CDR3. V gene TRBV19 combines with J gene TRBJ1-1, with D uncertain. V gave up 1 base and J gave up 2 bases, with 5 bases separating them. Germline assignment: CDR1 LNHDA and CDR2 SQIVND (reference sequence). CDR3 length: 13 residues. The CDR3 sequence: CASSIGVNTEAFF. DNA of the CDR3: TGTGCCAGTAGTATAGGGGTCAACACTGAAGCTTTCTTT.

The chain employs TRBV9 and TRBJ2-7; D not resolved. V gave up 0 bases and J gave up 5 bases, with 15 bases separating them. CDR1 and CDR2 (germline): SGDLS, YYNGEE. The CDR3 is 15 residues long. This CDR3 reads CASSVGPQVDHEQYF. CDR3 sequence (DNA): TGTGCCAGCAGCGTAGGCCCTCAGGTCGACCACGAGCAGTACTTC.

The chain employs TRBV6-6 and TRBJ2-1, with 7 positions matching TRBD1. V shed 0 bases, J shed 4 bases, and the junction held 3 bases outside the gene matches. This CDR3 has 15 residues. Germline V CDR1 and CDR2: MNHNY, SVGAGI (reference sequence). CDR3 bases: TGTGCCAGCAGTTACTCCGGGACAGCTTACAATGAGCAGTTCTTC. This translates into CASSYSGTAYNEQFF.

V usage is TRBV2 and J usage is TRBJ1-1, with 7 bases matching TRBD1. The germline gives CDR1 SNHLY, CDR2 FYNNEI. Trimming cost V 6 bases and J 6 bases; bases outside gene matches: 10. CDR3 length: 14 amino acids. The CDR3 loop is CASRGAYRGAEAFF. The CDR3 region has the DNA TGTGCCAGCAGGGGGGCGTACAGGGGCGCTGAAGCTTTCTTT. The full variable domain, in which reference TRBV2 and TRBJ1-1 provide the parts outside the CDR3, is EPEVTQTPSHQVTQMGQEVILRCVPISNHLYFYWYRQILGQKVEFLVSFYNNEISEKSEIFDDQFSVERPDGSNFTLKIRSTKLEDSAMYFCASRGAYRGAEAFFGQGTRLTVV.

V is TRBV7-2 and J is TRBJ2-7; no definite D call. The germline V gene encodes CDR1 SGHTA and CDR2 FQGNSA. V was shortened by 5 bases and J by 3 bases, with 17 bases between the two germline ends. The CDR3 spans 15 residues. The chain's CDR3 is CASSPIDLNFYEQYF. As DNA, the CDR3 is TGTGCCAGCAGCCCCATTGACCTGAACTTCTACGAGCAGTACTTC.

The V call is TRBV4-1, the J call TRBJ1-3; TRBD1 matches 11 bases. The CDR3 is 18 residues long. Germline V gene data show CDR1 as MGHRA and CDR2 as YSYEKL. The V and J ends lost 2 bases and 4 bases, in that order; junction bases with no gene match: 10. The DNA of the CDR3 is TGCGCCAGCAGCCAACCCGGGACAGGGGGAAGTGCCGGAAACACCATATATTTT. This encodes CASSQPGTGGSAGNTIYF.

This clone was counted a single time. One end of the junction varies from germline; a read error may be responsible. This rearrangement joins TRBV27 to TRBJ1-5; 11 positions agree with TRBD1. Germline V gene lookup returns CDR1 MNHEY and CDR2 SMNVEV (reference sequence). The CDR3 totals 16 residues. The CDR3 bases are TGTGCCAGCGGTTTTTGGACAGGGGGCAGCAATCAGCCCCAGCATTTT. Protein sequence: CASGFWTGGSNQPQHF.

The gene calls are TRBV29-1 and TRBJ2-1; D is perhaps TRBD2 (6 bases). Looked up from germline, CDR1 is SQVTM and CDR2 is ANQGSEA. V lost 6 bases and J 13 bases, leaving 16 bases between the germline ends. This CDR3 contains 11 residues. The CDR3 DNA sequence: TGCAGCGTACAGACTGGAGGGGTACAGTTCTTC. Encoded protein: CSVQTGGVQFF.

V is TRBV6-1 and J is TRBJ2-3; 16 bases fit TRBD2. The CDR3 totals 19 residues. J gave up 6 bases and V 2 bases, and 11 bases lay outside the gene matches. CDR1 and CDR2 from the germline V gene are MNHNS and SASEGT. CDR3 nucleotides: TGTGCCAGCAGTGAACCGACACCGGGGACTAGCGGGAGGGTGGATACGCAGTATTTT. This sequence encodes CASSEPTPGTSGRVDTQYF.

This clone was counted a single time. The CDR3: CASSFAGNPYEQYF. The CDR3 nucleotides are TGTGCCAGCAGTTTTGCGGGGAACCCCTACGAGCAGTACTTC. V is TRBV27 and J is TRBJ2-7; D may be TRBD2 (6 bases). Trimming took off 3 bases at V and 2 bases at J, with 11 bases between the two ends. The germline CDR1 and CDR2 sequences are MNHEY and SMNVEV (reference sequence). The CDR3 is 14 amino acids.

The rearrangement links TRBV28 to TRBJ2-5, with D perhaps matching TRBD1 (5 bases). TRBJ2-7 explains the end of the DNA better; the J call may be wrong. Germline CDR1 is MDHEN and CDR2 is SYDVKM. The length of the CDR3 is 14 residues. The CDR3 coding sequence is TGTGCCAGCAGTTCACATACCGACAGTTTCGAGCAGTACTTC. Translating gives CASSSHTDSFEQYF.

This chain joins TRBV15 and TRBJ2-7, with 7 bases lining up with TRBD1. CDR3 length: 15 amino acids. Germline values: CDR1 LNHNV, CDR2 YYDKDF (reference sequence). V shed 5 bases, J shed 0 bases, and the junction held 7 bases outside the gene matches. In DNA form, the CDR3 reads TGTGCCACCAGCCACATAGGGACAGCCTCCTACGAGCAGTACTTC. Protein: CATSHIGTASYEQYF.

This clone was counted a single time. This chain joins TRBV4-3 and TRBJ2-1, with 7 positions matching TRBD1. Germline-derived CDR1 and CDR2 are LGHNA and YSLEER. J gave up 9 bases and V 4 bases, and 6 bases lay outside the gene matches. The CDR3 is made up of 13 amino acids. The CDR3 loop is CASSPTGWGEQFF. Here the CDR3 DNA reads TGCGCCAGCAGCCCGACAGGGTGGGGTGAGCAGTTCTTC.

The V and J genes are TRBV28 and TRBJ2-7; possible D gene TRBD1, 5 bases. V dropped 6 bases and J dropped 7 bases, with 16 bases sitting between them. The germline V gene encodes CDR1 MDHEN and CDR2 SYDVKM. The CDR3 length is 13 residues. The CDR3 region has the DNA TGTGCCAGCAGAAACAGGCCCTCCGGTGAGCAGTACTTC. Translating it yields CASRNRPSGEQYF.

This clone was recorded only once. This chain connects TRBV5-5 to TRBJ2-4, with 8 bases aligning to TRBD1. This CDR3 is 15 amino acids long. The junction had 11 bases not matched to a gene; V was cut back by 6 bases and J by 6 bases. Germline V gives CDR1 SGHKS, CDR2 YYEKEE (reference sequence). The chain's CDR3 is CASTYSGGRGNIQYF. CDR3 nucleotide sequence: TGTGCCAGCACCTACTCAGGGGGCCGGGGAAACATTCAGTACTTC. The entire variable domain, with the rest obtained from reference TRBV5-5 and TRBJ2-4, is as follows: DAGVTQSPTHLIKTRGQQVTLRCSPISGHKSVSWYQQVLGQGPQFIFQYYEKEERGRGNFPDRFSARQFPNYSSELNVNALLLGDSALYLCASTYSGGRGNIQYFGAGTRLSVL.